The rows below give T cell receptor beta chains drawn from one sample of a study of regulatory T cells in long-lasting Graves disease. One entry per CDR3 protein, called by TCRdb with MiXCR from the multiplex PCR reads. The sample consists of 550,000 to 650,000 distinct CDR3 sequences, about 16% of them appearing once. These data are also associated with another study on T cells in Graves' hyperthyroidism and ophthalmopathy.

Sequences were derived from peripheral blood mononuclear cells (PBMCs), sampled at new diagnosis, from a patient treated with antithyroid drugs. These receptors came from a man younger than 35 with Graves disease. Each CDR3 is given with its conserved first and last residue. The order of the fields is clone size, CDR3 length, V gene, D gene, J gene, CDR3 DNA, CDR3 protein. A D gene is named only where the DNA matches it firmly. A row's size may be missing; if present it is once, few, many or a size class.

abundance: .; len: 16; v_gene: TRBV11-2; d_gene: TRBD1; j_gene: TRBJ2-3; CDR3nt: TGTGCCAGCAGCCCCCGGACAGGGGTGGGCACAGATACGCAGTATTTT; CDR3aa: CASSPRTGVGTDTQYF
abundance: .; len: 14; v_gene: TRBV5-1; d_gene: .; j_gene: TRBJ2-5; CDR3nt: TGCGCCAGCAGCTCCACGGGGGCTCGAGAGACCCAGTACTTC; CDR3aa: CASSSTGARETQYF
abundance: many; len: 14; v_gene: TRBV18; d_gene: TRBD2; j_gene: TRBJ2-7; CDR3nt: TGTGCCAGCTCTCCCAGCGGGGTCTCCTACGAGCAGTACTTC; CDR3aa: CASSPSGVSYEQYF
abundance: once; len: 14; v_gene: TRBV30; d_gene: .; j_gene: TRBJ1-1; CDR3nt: TGTGCCTGGATTGGAGGGAGGGTGGGCACTGAAGCTTTCTTT; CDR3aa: CAWIGGRVGTEAFF
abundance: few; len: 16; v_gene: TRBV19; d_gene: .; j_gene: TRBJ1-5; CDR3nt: TGTGCCAGTAGTGCGGAACAGGGCCTTGGCAATCAGCCCCAGCATTTT; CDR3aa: CASSAEQGLGNQPQHF
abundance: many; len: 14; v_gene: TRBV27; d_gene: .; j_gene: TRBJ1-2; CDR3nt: TGTGCCAGCAGTTTATCCAGAGGAGACACAGGATACACCTTC; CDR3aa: CASSLSRGDTGYTF
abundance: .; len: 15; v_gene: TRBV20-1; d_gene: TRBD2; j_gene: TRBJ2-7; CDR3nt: TGCAGTGCTAGTACGGGTAGCGGGAGGGCGTCTGAGCAGTACTTC; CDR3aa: CSASTGSGRASEQYF
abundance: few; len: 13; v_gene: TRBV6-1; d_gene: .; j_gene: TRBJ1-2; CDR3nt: TGTGCCAGCAGTACTAGAGAAGGCTATGGCTACACCTTC; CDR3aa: CASSTREGYGYTF
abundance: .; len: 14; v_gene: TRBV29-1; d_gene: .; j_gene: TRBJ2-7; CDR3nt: TGCAGCGCGGCTCTGGATGGACCGATCTACGAGCAGTACTTC; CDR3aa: CSAALDGPIYEQYF
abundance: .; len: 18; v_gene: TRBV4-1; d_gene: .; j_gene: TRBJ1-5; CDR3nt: TGCGCCAGCAGCCAAGAGGGGAGGGGACAAGGATACAATCAGCCCCAGCATTTT; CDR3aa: CASSQEGRGQGYNQPQHF
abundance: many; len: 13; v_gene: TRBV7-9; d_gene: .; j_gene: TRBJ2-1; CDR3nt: TGTGCCAGCAGCTTAGCTAAGCCCCATGAGCAGTTCTTC; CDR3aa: CASSLAKPHEQFF
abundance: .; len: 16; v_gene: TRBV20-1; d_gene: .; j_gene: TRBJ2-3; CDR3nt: TGCAGTGCTAGTGGGAGGTACAGCTCTAGCACAGATACGCAGTATTTT; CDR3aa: CSASGRYSSSTDTQYF
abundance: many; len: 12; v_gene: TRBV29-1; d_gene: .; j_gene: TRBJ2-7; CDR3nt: TGCAGCGTCGGGACGGGCCATTACGAGCAGTACTTC; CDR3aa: CSVGTGHYEQYF
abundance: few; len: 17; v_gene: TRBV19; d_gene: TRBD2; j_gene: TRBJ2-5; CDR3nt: TGTGCCAGTAGTCCACGAGGACTAGCGGGAGTTTCAGAGACCCAGTACTTC; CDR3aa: CASSPRGLAGVSETQYF
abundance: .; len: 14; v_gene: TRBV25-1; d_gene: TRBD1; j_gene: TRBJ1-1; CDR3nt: TGTGCCAGCAGTGACGGGACAGGGTTTACTGAAGCTTTCTTT; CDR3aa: CASSDGTGFTEAFF
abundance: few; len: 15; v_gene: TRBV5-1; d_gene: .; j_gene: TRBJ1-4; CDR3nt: TGCGCCAGCAGCTTGGGCCCGGGCGTGGTTGAAAAACTGTTTTTT; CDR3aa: CASSLGPGVVEKLFF
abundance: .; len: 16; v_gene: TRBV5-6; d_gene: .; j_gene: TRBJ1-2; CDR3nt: TGTGCCAGCAGCTCCCTGGGGTCCTCGTTTAACTATGGCTACACCTTC; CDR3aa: CASSSLGSSFNYGYTF
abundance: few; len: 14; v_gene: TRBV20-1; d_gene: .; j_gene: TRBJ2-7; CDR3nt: TGCAGTGCTAGAGATGAGACGGTGGGCTACGAGCAGTACTTC; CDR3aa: CSARDETVGYEQYF
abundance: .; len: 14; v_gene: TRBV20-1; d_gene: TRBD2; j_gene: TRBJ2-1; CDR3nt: TGCAGTGCTAGCCTAGCGGGAGGGCCAGGTGAGCAGTTCTTC; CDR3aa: CSASLAGGPGEQFF
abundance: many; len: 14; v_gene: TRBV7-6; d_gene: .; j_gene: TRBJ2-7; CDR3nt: TGTGCCAGCAGTTCGCCGAGCGGTTCCTACGAGCAGTACTTC; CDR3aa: CASSSPSGSYEQYF